This T cell receptor beta chain was captured by sequencing in a study of T-cell memory formation after mild COVID-19 listed by TCRdb under 2021. Study-level background: TCR sequence clusters from the two donors were found to be largely donor specific. T-cell clones expanding and contracting after mild COVID-19 in a couple of donors were tracked by longitudinal TCRalpha and TCRbeta repertoire sequencing. Two young, previously healthy adult volunteers made up the cohort, one male and one female. Study-wide findings and limitations: Contracting CD4+ clones turned up mainly in the CM and EM memory subsets, whereas EMRA was where CD8+ clones were enriched. Clones contracting from day 15 to 85 had balanced CD4/CD8 phenotypes, while a second wave expanding from day 15 to 37 was biased towards CD4+. Some responding clones were detected in pre-infection memory, which suggested that pre-existing cross-reactive memory T cells had joined the SARS-CoV-2 response. The second-wave clones that peaked on day 37 were not confirmed to be SARS-CoV-2 specific. Only a couple of mild cases were covered by the study, and larger cohorts that include severe cases with pre-infection samples were considered necessary.

On this clonotype: Its recognized antigen is unknown. No much larger clone is present one base from it, and per-base qualities are unavailable.

Ficoll-Paque density gradient centrifugation was the method used to isolate PBMCs. Counted from cysteine to phenylalanine, this CDR3 has 12 amino acids. Only the CDR3 part of the read is kept: 36 bases, read in frame from the first base. The germline V gene sets CDR1 to MGHDK and CDR2 to SYGVNS. Relative to germline, V is 0 bases shorter and J is 5 bases shorter, with 4 bases between their ends. TCRdb names Illumina NovaSeq 6000 as the instrument used. TCRalpha and TCRbeta cDNA libraries were constructed by 5'RACE with constant-segment primers, with sample barcodes and unique molecular identifiers being introduced. RNA was extracted from every sample with Trizol reagent. Libraries were amplified in two PCR steps, with a second sample barcode and Illumina TruSeq adapters added in the second step. The libraries were sequenced on an Illumina NovaSeq using 2 x 150 bp paired-end reads. The authors processed their data as follows. The reads were demultiplexed and collapsed into UMI-guided consensus sequences using migec v1.2.7. Using mixcr v2.1.11, UMI consensuses were aligned to TRA and TRB V and J templates and then assembled into clonotypes. A clonotype was counted as expanded or contracted only if both edgeR and NoisET called the change significant, with noise models trained on biological replicates. For edgeR calls, the thresholds were a false discovery rate-adjusted p below 0.01 and a log2 fold-change of 1. PCA with hierarchical clustering of max-normalized trajectories of the 1000 most abundant clonotypes was used as exploratory dynamics analysis. Separately sequenced CD4+ and CD8+ repertoires were used to assign a CD4 or CD8 phenotype to each responding clone. The public reads were run again by TCRdb, first through fastp at Q25 and then through MiXCR, and only productive beta chains were kept. CDR3 protein sequences are deduplicated, and each keeps its most common genes and DNA. TCRdb's processing, not the authors', yielded these V and J calls. The sample table lists 250,000 to 350,000 distinct CDR3 sequences, just under 20% of them with a count of one. Approximately 21% of the sample is taken by the ten largest.

Sequences were obtained from PBMCs or a T cell subset sorted from them (not recorded which). This receptor chain uses TRBV25-1 and TRBJ1-2, with no confidently assigned D gene. The sequence was collected from a man younger than 35 who had mild COVID-19 (a few samples of this study predate the infection). The sample titles of this study are shuffled in the database, so cell type and time point are left out; the donor was told from shared clones. The DNA reads TGTGCCAGCAGTGAATACCAGTATGGCTACACCTTC. It translates as CASSEYQYGYTF.